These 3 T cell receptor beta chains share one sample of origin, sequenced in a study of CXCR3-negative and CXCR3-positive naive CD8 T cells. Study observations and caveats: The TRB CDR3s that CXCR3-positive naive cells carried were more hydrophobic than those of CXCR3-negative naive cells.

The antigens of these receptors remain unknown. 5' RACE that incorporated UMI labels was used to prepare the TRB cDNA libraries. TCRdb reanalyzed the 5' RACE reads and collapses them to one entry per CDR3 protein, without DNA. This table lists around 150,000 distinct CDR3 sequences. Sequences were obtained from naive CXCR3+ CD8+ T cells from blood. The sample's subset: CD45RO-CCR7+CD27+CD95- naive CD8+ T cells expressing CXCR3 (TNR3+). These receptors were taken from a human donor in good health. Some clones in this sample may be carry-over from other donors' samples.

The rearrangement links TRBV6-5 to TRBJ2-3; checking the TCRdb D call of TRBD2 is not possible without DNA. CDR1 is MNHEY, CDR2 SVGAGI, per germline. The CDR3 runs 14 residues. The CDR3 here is CASRAWESTDTQYF.

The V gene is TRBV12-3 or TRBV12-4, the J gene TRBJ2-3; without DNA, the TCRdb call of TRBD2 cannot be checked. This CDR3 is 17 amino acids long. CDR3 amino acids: CASSSAYTRSPTDTQYF.

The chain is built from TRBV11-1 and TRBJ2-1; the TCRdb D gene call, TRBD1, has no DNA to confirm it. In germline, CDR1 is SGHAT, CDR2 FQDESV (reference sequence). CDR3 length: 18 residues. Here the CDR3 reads CASSPWGIENRDRNEQFF.